This TCR beta chain was retrieved from a study of post-analysis software for immune sequencing data. At the level of the study: The study covered relapsing-remitting, secondary progressive and progressive-relapsing courses of multiple sclerosis. Study conclusions and caveats: The normalized Chao1 diversity of multiple sclerosis patients was significantly lower than that of controls. Relative to controls, patients had 4 or 5 TRBV segments at higher frequency, with TRBV5-6, TRBV5-1 and TRBV20-1 among these. By F measure, samples from a shared preparation batch strongly co-clustered.

The V end lost 2 bases, the J end lost 0 bases, and 14 bases lay between the germline ends. The CDR3 sequence is 17 residues long. Researchers reported that TCR beta cDNA libraries carried unique molecular identifiers. The authors obtained roughly 550,000 cDNA molecules from roughly 1 to 10 million T cells. Using its own MiXCR run on the PCR reads, TCRdb lists one record per CDR3 protein. The sample consists of roughly 620,000 distinct CDR3 sequences, around 40% of them appearing once. Details on this clonotype: Its antigen is still unknown.

This sequence was found in a girl between 10 and 17 years old with multiple sclerosis. The chain has TRBV12-3 or TRBV12-4 and TRBJ2-1; TRBD1 might be the D (6 bases). Sequencing was performed on blood. The CDR3 sequence is CASSLSSGVGSYNEQFF. The CDR3 DNA sequence: TGTGCCAGCAGTTTAAGTTCAGGGGTGGGCTCCTACAATGAGCAGTTCTTC.